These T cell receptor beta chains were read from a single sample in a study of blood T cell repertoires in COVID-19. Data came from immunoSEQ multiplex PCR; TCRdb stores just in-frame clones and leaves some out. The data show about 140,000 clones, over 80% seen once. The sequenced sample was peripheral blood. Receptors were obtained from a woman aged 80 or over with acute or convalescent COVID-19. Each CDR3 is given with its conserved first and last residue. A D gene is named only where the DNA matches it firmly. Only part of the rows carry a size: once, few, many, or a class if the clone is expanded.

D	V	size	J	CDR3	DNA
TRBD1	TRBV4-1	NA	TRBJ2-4	CASSQDGDRGTKNIQYF	TGCGCCAGCAGCCAAGACGGGGACAGGGGAACCAAAAACATTCAGTACTTC
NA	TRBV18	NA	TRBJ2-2	CASFGQGSNTGELFF	TGTGCCAGCTTTGGGCAGGGTTCGAACACCGGGGAGCTGTTTTTT
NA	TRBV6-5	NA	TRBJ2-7	CASSSGVPHEQYF	TGTGCCAGCAGTTCCGGGGTCCCCCACGAGCAGTACTTC
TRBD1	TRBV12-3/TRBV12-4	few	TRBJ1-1	CASSPYRGRTFF	TGTGCCAGCAGCCCATACAGGGGGAGGACCTTCTTT
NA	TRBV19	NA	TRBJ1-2	CASSIVAGLRLYGYTF	TGTGCCAGTAGTATAGTGGCAGGGTTGAGACTCTATGGCTACACCTTC
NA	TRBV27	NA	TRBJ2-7	CASSLAAGAPYEQYF	TGTGCCAGCAGTTTAGCGGCAGGGGCTCCCTACGAGCAGTACTTC
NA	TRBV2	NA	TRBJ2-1	CASSERQSSYNEQFF	TGTGCCAGCAGTGAGAGGCAGAGCTCCTACAATGAGCAGTTCTTC
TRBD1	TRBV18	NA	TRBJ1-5	CASSPPGTGQNQPQHF	TGTGCCAGCTCACCGCCCGGGACAGGGCAAAATCAGCCCCAGCATTTT
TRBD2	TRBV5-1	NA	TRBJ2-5	CASSLGTSGEETQYF	TGCGCCAGCAGCTTGGGGACTAGCGGGGAAGAGACCCAGTACTTC
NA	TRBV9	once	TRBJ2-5	CASSPIGETQYF	TGTGCCAGCAGCCCAATCGGAGAGACCCAGTACTTC
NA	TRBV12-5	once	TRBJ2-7	CASGLVLGGETSYEQYF	TGTGCTAGTGGTTTGGTACTTGGCGGGGAGACCTCCTACGAGCAGTACTTC
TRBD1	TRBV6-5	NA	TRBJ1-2	CASSQGAYGYTF	TGTGCCAGCAGTCAGGGGGCCTATGGCTACACCTTC
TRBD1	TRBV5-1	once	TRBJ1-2	CASRAGTEANYGYTF	TGCGCCAGCAGGGCTGGGACAGAGGCTAACTATGGCTACACCTTC
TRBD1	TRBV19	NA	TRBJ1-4	CASSRPRDSTTNEKLFF	TGTGCCAGTAGTAGACCTAGGGACAGCACAACTAATGAAAAACTGTTTTTT
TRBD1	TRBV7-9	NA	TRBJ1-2	CASSSWTGDYGYTF	TGTGCCAGCAGCTCCTGGACAGGGGACTATGGCTACACCTTC
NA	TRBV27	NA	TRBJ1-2	CASSRTDRHGYTF	TGTGCCAGCAGTCGGACCGACAGGCATGGCTACACCTTC
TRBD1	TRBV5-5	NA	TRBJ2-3	CASSSRDRATDTQYF	TGTGCCAGCAGCTCCCGGGACAGGGCCACAGATACGCAGTATTTT
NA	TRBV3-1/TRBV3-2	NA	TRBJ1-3	CASSPAAGFSGNTIYF	TGTGCCAGCAGCCCTGCTGCAGGGTTTTCTGGAAACACCATATATTTT
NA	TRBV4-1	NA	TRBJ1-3	CASSQESDITGNTIYF	TGCGCCAGCAGCCAAGAGTCGGACATTACTGGAAACACCATATATTTT
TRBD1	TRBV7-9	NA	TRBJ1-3	CASSWTGGNTIYF	TGTGCCAGCAGCTGGACAGGGGGAAACACCATATATTTT
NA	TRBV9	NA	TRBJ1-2	CASSVGDNLSYGYTF	TGTGCCAGCAGCGTAGGGGACAACCTGAGCTATGGCTACACCTTC
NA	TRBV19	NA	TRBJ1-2	CASSSLQMGANYGYTF	TGTGCCAGTAGTTCCCTGCAGATGGGGGCCAACTATGGCTACACCTTC
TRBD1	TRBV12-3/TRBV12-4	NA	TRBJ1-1	CASSLYRGTEAFF	TGTGCCAGCAGTTTGTACAGGGGGACTGAAGCTTTCTTT
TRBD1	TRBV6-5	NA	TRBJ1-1	CASRPGQTNTEAFF	TGTGCCAGCAGACCGGGACAGACGAACACTGAAGCTTTCTTT
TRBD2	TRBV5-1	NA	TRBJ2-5	CASRTSGGAPETQYF	TGCGCCAGCAGGACTAGCGGGGGGGCCCCAGAGACCCAGTACTTC
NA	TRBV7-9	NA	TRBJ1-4	CASSLAGQSGKLFF	TGTGCCAGCAGCTTAGCTGGACAGTCTGGAAAACTGTTTTTT
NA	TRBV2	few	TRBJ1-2	CASKQGLANYGYTF	TGTGCCAGCAAGCAGGGGCTAGCTAACTATGGCTACACCTTC
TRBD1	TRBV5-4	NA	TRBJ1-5	CASSQDREGQPQHF	TGTGCCAGCAGCCAGGACAGGGAGGGACAGCCCCAGCATTTT
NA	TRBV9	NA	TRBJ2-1	CASSPRTGSSYNEQFF	TGTGCCAGCAGCCCCCGGACGGGGAGCTCCTACAATGAGCAGTTCTTC
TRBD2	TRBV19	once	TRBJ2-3	CASSISGGAADTQYF	TGTGCCAGTAGTATATCCGGGGGGGCTGCAGATACGCAGTATTTT
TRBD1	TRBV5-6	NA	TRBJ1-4	CASSSTGIFMEKLFF	TGTGCCAGCAGCTCGACAGGGATCTTTATGGAAAAACTGTTTTTT
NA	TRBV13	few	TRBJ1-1	CASSLMSSATEAFF	TGTGCCAGCAGCTTAATGAGTTCCGCCACTGAAGCTTTCTTT
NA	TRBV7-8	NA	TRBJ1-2	CASSLKSFPLGGYGYTF	TGTGCCAGCAGCTTAAAGTCCTTTCCCCTGGGGGGCTATGGCTACACCTTC
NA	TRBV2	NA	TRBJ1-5	CASSDVRQPQHF	TGTGCCAGCAGTGATGTGAGGCAGCCCCAGCATTTT
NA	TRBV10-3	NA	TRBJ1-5	CAISRDTQNNQPQHF	TGTGCCATCAGCAGGGACACGCAGAACAATCAGCCCCAGCATTTT
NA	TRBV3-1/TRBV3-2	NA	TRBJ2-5	CASSQVSWAETQYF	TGTGCCAGCAGCCAAGTTTCTTGGGCAGAGACCCAGTACTTC
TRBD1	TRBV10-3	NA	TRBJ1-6	CAIATGGSYNSPLHF	TGTGCCATTGCGACAGGGGGCTCGTATAATTCACCCCTCCACTTT
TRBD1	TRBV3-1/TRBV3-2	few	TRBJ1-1	CASSQRGRGTEAFF	TGTGCCAGCAGCCAAAGGGGGCGTGGGACTGAAGCTTTCTTT
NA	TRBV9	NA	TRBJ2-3	CASSSTDTQYF	TGTGCCAGCAGTTCGACAGATACGCAGTATTTT
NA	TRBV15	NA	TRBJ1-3	CATSRDGSSGNTIYF	TGTGCCACCAGCAGAGATGGTAGCTCTGGAAACACCATATATTTT
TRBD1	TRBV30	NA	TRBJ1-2	CAWSVLGGDLGYTF	TGTGCCTGGAGTGTATTAGGGGGCGATCTAGGCTACACCTTC
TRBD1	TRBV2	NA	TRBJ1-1	CASRDRESNPEAFF	TGTGCCAGCAGGGACAGGGAGAGTAACCCTGAAGCTTTCTTT
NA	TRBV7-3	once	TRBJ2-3	CASSRGSPSTDTQYF	TGTGCCAGCAGCCGGGGAAGTCCCAGCACAGATACGCAGTATTTT